What follows are 30 T cell receptor beta chains derived from one specimen sequenced in a study of blood T cell repertoires in COVID-19. The assay was immunoSEQ multiplex PCR, and TCRdb's table has in-frame clones only and misses some. The sample lists 190,000 or so clones, over 80% seen once, with about 9.4% in the top ten. The source material was PBMCs or T cells enriched from blood (not recorded which). These receptors all come from a man between 18 and 29 years old with acute COVID-19.

The V and J genes are TRBV27 and TRBJ1-2; D is perhaps TRBD1 (6 bases). V was clipped by 0 bases and J by 6 bases, with 14 bases between them. This CDR3 spans 15 amino acids. From germline, CDR1 is MNHEY and CDR2 SMNVEV (reference sequence). The CDR3 loop reads CASSLSTGNLNGYTF. Here the CDR3 DNA reads TGTGCCAGCAGTTTATCCACAGGGAACCTAAATGGCTACACCTTC.

This sequence joins TRBV5-1 and TRBJ1-2; possibly TRBD1 for D (6 bases). Trimming cost V 0 bases and J 8 bases, with 11 bases left between them. CDR1 is SGHRS, CDR2 YFSETQ, per germline. The CDR3 is 13 residues long. CDR3 protein: CASSLAAGVGYTF. The CDR3, as DNA: TGCGCCAGCAGCTTGGCGGCAGGGGTCGGCTACACCTTC.

J is TRBJ1-2 and V is TRBV6-2 or TRBV6-3; possibly TRBD1 for D (5 bases). Trimming took 2 bases from V and 0 from J, leaving 7 bases between them. This CDR3 has 14 residues. Germline CDR1 is MNHEY and CDR2 is SVGEGT. The CDR3 nucleotides are TGTGCCAGCAGTTACCCCAGGGCTAACTATGGCTACACCTTC. Its translation: CASSYPRANYGYTF.

V is TRBV5-4 and J is TRBJ1-2; 9 bases line up with TRBD1. The CDR3 contains 15 residues. Germline CDR1 SGHNT, CDR2 YYREEE (reference sequence). The trim removed 5 bases at V and 6 bases at J, leaving 11 bases unmatched. CDR3 coding DNA: TGTGCCAGCAGGCAACAGGGGGCTATGTCTGATGGCTACACCTTC. Amino acid sequence: CASRQQGAMSDGYTF.

The chain is built from TRBV11-3 and TRBJ2-2; TRBD1 is a possible D gene (6 bases). V gave up 6 bases and J gave up 3 bases, with 11 bases separating them. The CDR3 consists of 14 residues. The germline V gene has CDR1 SGHNT and CDR2 YENEEA. The CDR3 loop reads CASRGTPYTGELFF. CDR3 DNA: TGTGCCAGCAGAGGGACACCTTACACCGGGGAGCTGTTTTTT. The whole variable domain, remainder taken from reference TRBV11-3 and TRBJ2-2, is EAGVVQSPRYKIIEKKQPVAFWCNPISGHNTLYWYLQNLGQGPELLIRYENEEAVDDSQLPKDRFSAERLKGVDSTLKIQPAELGDSAVYLCASRGTPYTGELFFGEGSRLTVL.

The chain recombines TRBV7-6 with TRBJ2-1; maybe TRBD1 (8 bases). Trimming stripped 4 bases from V and 7 bases from J, with 14 bases between. The CDR3 runs to 14 residues. CDR1 is SGHVS and CDR2 is FNYEAQ in the germline V gene. CDR3 sequence reads: CASSSHRGGNEQFF. The DNA for the CDR3 is TGTGCCAGCAGCTCACACAGGGGGGGGAATGAGCAGTTCTTC.

The CDR3 bases are TGTGCCTGGAGACGGGTGGAGGAATGGGGTTATGGGGCCAACGTCCTGACTTTC. Encoded protein: CAWRRVEEWGYGANVLTF. The chain recombines TRBV30 with TRBJ2-6; TRBD2 is a possible D gene (5 bases). The V end was cut by 3 bases, the J end by 3 bases, with 21 bases between. Looked up from germline, CDR1 is GTSNPN and CDR2 is SVGIG (reference sequence). CDR3 size: 18 residues. The whole variable domain, filled in from reference TRBV30 and TRBJ2-6, reads SQTIHQWPATLVQPVGSPLSLECTVEGTSNPNLYWYRQAAGRGLQLLFYSVGIGQISSEVPQNLSASRPQDRQFILSSKKLLLSDSGFYLCAWRRVEEWGYGANVLTFGAGSRLTVL.

This clone was observed once. The genes are TRBV7-3 and TRBJ2-2; tentative D call: TRBD1 (6 bases). The CDR3 extends over 13 amino acids. The germline V and J ends were trimmed by 2 bases and 7 bases, with 8 bases remaining between them. Germline-derived CDR1 and CDR2 are SGHTA and FQGTGA. For the CDR3, the DNA is TGTGCCAGCAGCTTATCCAGGGGCGGGGAGCTGTTTTTT. It is translated as CASSLSRGGELFF.

In this sample, this clone turned up a few times. The V call is TRBV14, the J call TRBJ1-2, with 7 nucleotides matching TRBD1. Germline CDR1 reads SGHDN; CDR2 reads FVKESK. CDR3 length equals 14 residues. The V gene end was trimmed by 3 bases and the J gene end by 1 base; junction bases not matched to a gene: 2. As DNA, the CDR3 is TGTGCCAGCAGCCAGCAGGGGGTTAACTATGGCTACACCTTC. This sequence encodes CASSQQGVNYGYTF.

This sequence joins TRBV5-1 and TRBJ2-3, with 8 nucleotides matching TRBD2. In germline, CDR1 is SGHRS, CDR2 YFSETQ. Trimming took 1 base from V and 6 from J; bases not matched to a gene: 7. The CDR3 sequence is 15 residues long. The CDR3 region has the DNA TGCGCCAGCAGCTTGACTAGCGGACCTGGTGATACGCAGTATTTT. This encodes CASSLTSGPGDTQYF. The full variable domain, with the rest looked up from reference TRBV5-1 and TRBJ2-3, is KAGVTQTPRYLIKTRGQQVTLSCSPISGHRSVSWYQQTPGQGLQFLFEYFSETQRNKGNFPGRFSGRQFSNSRSEMNVSTLELGDSALYLCASSLTSGPGDTQYFGPGTRLTVL.

The rearrangement links TRBV6-6 to TRBJ2-7; weak D call: TRBD1 (5 bases). The V gene's germline CDR1 is MNHNY and CDR2 SVGAGI (reference sequence). There are 14 residues in the CDR3. The V and J ends lost 2 bases and 5 bases respectively, with 13 bases between them. The CDR3 DNA is TGTGCCAGCAGTTACGTCAGGGCAGGAAACGAGCAGTACTTC. Protein product: CASSYVRAGNEQYF.

The V gene is TRBV9, the J gene TRBJ2-1; 13 bases are a match to TRBD2. Germline V gives CDR1 SGDLS, CDR2 YYNGEE. This CDR3 contains 15 residues. V gave up 6 bases and J gave up 7 bases; unmatched junction bases: 7. The CDR3 sequence: CASTQGTSGANEQFF. The CDR3 bases are TGTGCCAGCACACAAGGGACTAGCGGGGCAAATGAGCAGTTCTTC.

This chain uses TRBV10-2 with TRBJ1-4; D possibly corresponds to TRBD1 (6 bases). Trimming removed 7 bases from V and 7 bases from J, with 22 bases in between. CDR1 and CDR2 from the germline V gene are WSHSY and SAAADI. The CDR3 totals 16 residues. CDR3 nucleotides: TGCGCCAGCACGGGAACAGGGCCGCTACTGGGTGAAAAACTGTTTTTT. Encoded protein: CASTGTGPLLGEKLFF.

This chain connects TRBV9 to TRBJ2-7; 8 bases align to TRBD2. The germline gives CDR1 SGDLS, CDR2 YYNGEE. J lost 4 bases, V lost 0 bases, and 6 bases had no gene match. The CDR3 is made up of 15 amino acids. CDR3 coding DNA: TGTGCCAGCAGCGTAGCGCCAGCGGGAGAATACGAGCAGTACTTC. This gives the protein CASSVAPAGEYEQYF. The complete variable domain, with remaining parts taken from reference TRBV9 and TRBJ2-7, reads DSGVTQTPKHLITATGQRVTLRCSPRSGDLSVYWYQQSLDQGLQFLIQYYNGEERAKGNILERFSAQQFPDLHSELNLSSLELGDSALYFCASSVAPAGEYEQYFGPGTRLTVT.

This chain joins TRBV29-1 and TRBJ2-7, with a tentative D call TRBD2 (6 bases). Deletions cut 5 bases from V and 6 bases from J, with 14 bases between. This CDR3 comprises 12 residues. In germline, CDR1 is SQVTM, CDR2 ANQGSEA. The CDR3 DNA reads TGCAGCGTTCCGGGGGAGTGGGCCGAGCAGTACTTC. Amino acids: CSVPGEWAEQYF.

The chain carries TRBV6-5 and TRBJ2-1, with a weak D call TRBD2 (5 bases). V was pared by 6 bases and J by 8 bases, with 17 bases between. The germline V gene encodes CDR1 MNHEY and CDR2 SVGAGI. The CDR3 extends over 14 amino acids. The CDR3 sequence: CASSLTAEWDEQFF. For the CDR3, the DNA is TGTGCCAGCAGCCTTACAGCGGAGTGGGATGAGCAGTTCTTC.

This chain uses TRBV24-1 with TRBJ1-2; 8 bases line up with TRBD1. The V gene end was trimmed by 0 bases and the J gene end by 6 bases; junction bases not matched to a gene: 2. The CDR3 consists of 14 residues. The germline V gene encodes CDR1 KGHDR and CDR2 SFDVKD. The chain's CDR3 is CATSDLGQGDGYTF. Written as DNA, the CDR3 is TGTGCCACCAGTGATTTGGGACAGGGAGATGGCTACACCTTC.

The rearrangement joins TRBV7-3 to TRBJ2-1; 8 nucleotides match TRBD1. The CDR3 is 18 residues long. CDR1 SGHTA and CDR2 FQGTGA come from the germline V gene. J was trimmed by 2 bases and V by 0 bases; bases with no gene match: 9. As DNA, the CDR3 is TGTGCCAGCAGCTTAACGGGGCAGGGGGCTGCCCCCTACAATGAGCAGTTCTTC. Its translation is CASSLTGQGAAPYNEQFF. Looking up the rest from reference TRBV7-3 and TRBJ2-1 gives the full variable domain: GAGVSQTPSNKVTEKGKYVELRCDPISGHTALYWYRQSLGQGPEFLIYFQGTGAADDSGLPNDRFFAVRPEGSVSTLKIQRTERGDSAVYLCASSLTGQGAAPYNEQFFGPGTRLTVL.

This clone has only a few counts. The same CDR3 also results from other DNA sequences found in this sample. This chain links TRBV7-8 with TRBJ2-7; D is possibly TRBD2 (5 bases). The germline V gene encodes CDR1 SGHVS and CDR2 FQNEAQ. V lost 3 bases to trimming and J lost 2 bases, with 8 bases between them. There are 13 residues in the CDR3. For the CDR3, the DNA is TGTGCCAGCAGCTTGACCGGGGCCTACGAGCAGTACTTC. Translated: CASSLTGAYEQYF.

The chain is built from TRBV28 and TRBJ2-1; D gene unclear. In germline, CDR1 is MDHEN, CDR2 SYDVKM. CDR3 length: 13 amino acids. Deletions cut 8 bases from V and 0 bases from J, with 8 bases between. CDR3 DNA: TGTGCCAGCGGCTGGCCCTCCTACAATGAGCAGTTCTTC. Its protein product is CASGWPSYNEQFF.

The chain recombines TRBV19 with TRBJ2-3, with D tentatively TRBD2 (5 bases). The CDR3 loop spans 16 amino acids. Germline assignment: CDR1 LNHDA and CDR2 SQIVND (reference sequence). V was cut by 6 bases and J by 4 bases, with 20 bases left in between. CDR3 sequence: CASSPLDEGRADTQYF. In nucleotides, the CDR3 is TGTGCCAGTAGCCCCCTTGACGAGGGTAGGGCAGATACGCAGTATTTT.

The chain has TRBV15 and TRBJ1-2; D not resolved. The CDR3 is made up of 13 amino acids. Germline V CDR1 and CDR2: LNHNV, YYDKDF (reference sequence). The V and J ends lost 8 bases and 2 bases respectively, with 12 bases between them. Here the CDR3 DNA reads TGTGCCACCCAAGGAGCGGCGAACTATGGCTACACCTTC. Translation: CATQGAANYGYTF.

J is TRBJ2-7 and V is TRBV9, with TRBD1 matching over 9 bases. The CDR3 loop spans 14 amino acids. Germline CDR1 SGDLS, CDR2 YYNGEE. V shed 2 bases and J 5 bases; nucleotides not matched to a gene: 5. This chain's CDR3 is CASSVWGQGDEQYF. CDR3 coding DNA: TGTGCCAGCAGCGTGTGGGGACAGGGTGACGAGCAGTACTTC.

The J gene is TRBJ1-2, the V gene TRBV4-2, with TRBD1 as a possible D gene (5 bases). V was shortened by 0 bases and J by 6 bases, with 23 bases between the two germline ends. This CDR3 has 18 residues. CDR1 and CDR2 (germline): LGHNA, YNFKEQ. The CDR3 DNA sequence: TGTGCCAGCAGCCAAGATGTAGGGGCCAAGCCATTGCTTAATGGCTACACCTTC. Residues: CASSQDVGAKPLLNGYTF.

The genes are TRBV28 and TRBJ2-1; 8 nucleotides line up with TRBD2. The CDR3 loop spans 19 amino acids. CDR1 MDHEN and CDR2 SYDVKM come from the germline V gene. V dropped 4 bases and J dropped 0; count of bases not matched to a gene: 14. This CDR3 reads CASSSSGTRYTSSYNEQFF. CDR3 nucleotide sequence: TGTGCCAGCAGTTCCTCCGGGACTAGGTACACCAGCTCCTACAATGAGCAGTTCTTC.

CDR3 protein: CATSFGKSYEQYF. The CDR3 bases are TGTGCCACCAGCTTCGGGAAGTCCTACGAGCAGTACTTC. V gene TRBV24-1 combines with J gene TRBJ2-7, with D maybe TRBD2 (5 bases). Germline CDR1 reads KGHDR; CDR2 reads SFDVKD. V was clipped by 7 bases and J by 1 base, with 10 bases between them. CDR3 length: 13 residues.

This chain joins TRBV27 and TRBJ2-1, with D maybe TRBD2 (5 bases). Trimming pared 2 bases from V and 5 bases from J, leaving 13 bases between. Per the germline V gene, CDR1 is MNHEY and CDR2 is SMNVEV (reference sequence). The length of the CDR3 is 15 residues. The CDR3 protein is CASSLGMVGNNEQFF. CDR3 bases: TGTGCCAGCAGTTTAGGGATGGTCGGGAACAATGAGCAGTTCTTC.

This chain joins TRBV5-1 and TRBJ1-2; D is perhaps TRBD1 (6 bases). The CDR3 has 17 amino acids. V dropped 5 bases and J dropped 0 bases, with 20 bases sitting between them. CDR1 and CDR2 from the germline V gene are SGHRS and YFSETQ. The CDR3 region has the DNA TGCGCCAGCAGTTATACTCCCCCGGGACAAGCTAACTATGGCTACACCTTC. Amino acids: CASSYTPPGQANYGYTF.

This sequence joins TRBV28 and TRBJ1-1; 11 bases map to TRBD1. There are 15 residues in the CDR3. Losses at the gene ends were 2 bases for V and 4 bases for J; bases not matched to a gene: 3. Germline V CDR1 and CDR2: MDHEN, SYDVKM. The CDR3 protein is CASSLRDRGSTEAFF. The CDR3 DNA reads TGTGCCAGCAGTTTAAGGGACAGGGGGAGCACTGAAGCTTTCTTT.

The rearrangement joins TRBV24-1 to TRBJ2-7, with D uncertain. Trimming left V 7 bases short and J 2 bases short, with 26 bases between. Germline CDR1 and CDR2: KGHDR and SFDVKD. CDR3 length equals 18 residues. The CDR3 coding sequence is TGTGCCACCAGCCCCGTCCTTCGTCTCTCCGGGTGGCCCTACGAGCAGTACTTC. Its translation is CATSPVLRLSGWPYEQYF.